The 30 T cell receptor beta chains in this list originate from one sample, sequenced in a study of blood T cell repertoires in COVID-19. Some clones are missing from TCRdb's copy, which holds only in-frame ones; the method was immunoSEQ multiplex PCR. The data hold about 87,000 clones, with over 75% observed a single time. Sequencing input: peripheral blood. Receptors originate from a woman between 70 and 85 years old with acute or convalescent COVID-19.

The V and J genes are TRBV5-4 and TRBJ2-5, with 7 bases aligning to TRBD2. Germline CDR1 is SGHNT and CDR2 is YYREEE (reference sequence). Losses at the gene ends were 2 bases for V and 5 bases for J; bases not matched to a gene: 3. The CDR3 covers 13 residues. CDR3 coding DNA: TGTGCCAGCAGCTTCCCGGGAGGCGAGACCCAGTACTTC. It specifies CASSFPGGETQYF.

This clone came up once. V and J are TRBV30 and TRBJ1-1; D may be TRBD1 (5 bases). Germline CDR1 GTSNPN, CDR2 SVGIG (reference sequence). This CDR3 has 16 residues. V was pared by 0 bases and J by 6 bases, with 20 bases between. The CDR3, as DNA: TGTGCCTGGAGTGTACGGGGGAAAGGGCACGTCTCTGAAGCTTTCTTT. Its translation: CAWSVRGKGHVSEAFF.

This chain links TRBV9 with TRBJ1-5; the match to TRBD1 covers 7 bases. The CDR3 has 15 amino acids. Germline-derived CDR1 and CDR2 are SGDLS and YYNGEE. V trimming: 0 bases; J trimming: 6 bases; junction bases outside the gene matches: 6. Written as DNA, the CDR3 is TGTGCCAGCAGCGTAGAGGGGGCTGTAGGTCAGCCCCAGCATTTT. Encoded protein: CASSVEGAVGQPQHF.

This clone was seen a handful of times. The chain uses TRBV19 and TRBJ2-4, with unresolved D. This CDR3 spans 12 amino acids. The ends were cut back, 4 bases at V and 4 bases at J, with 5 bases in the middle. Germline V gene lookup returns CDR1 LNHDA and CDR2 SQIVND (reference sequence). The CDR3 DNA follows: TGTGCCAGTAGTAACATTAAAAACATTCAGTACTTC. Its protein is CASSNIKNIQYF.

The chain recombines TRBV2 with TRBJ1-4; D is unclear. CDR1 is SNHLY and CDR2 is FYNNEI in the germline V gene. The CDR3 is 12 residues long. V shed 8 bases and J shed 16 bases, with 20 bases lying between them. CDR3 DNA sequence: TGTGCCAGCCGCGAACCTTCGAAGTTCGGGTTTTTT. Its translation is CASREPSKFGFF.

The chain combines TRBV6-5 with TRBJ1-2; D is unclear. Germline V gene sequence: CDR1 MNHEY, CDR2 SVGAGI. This CDR3 has 13 amino acids. Trimming cost V 6 bases and J 4 bases, with 12 bases left between them. The CDR3 here is CASREMGTYGYTF. Here the CDR3 DNA reads TGTGCCAGCAGGGAGATGGGTACCTATGGCTACACCTTC.

This chain uses TRBV2 with TRBJ1-6; weak D call: TRBD1 (5 bases). Germline V gene sequence: CDR1 SNHLY, CDR2 FYNNEI. The V end lost 0 bases, the J end lost 0 bases, and 12 bases lay between the germline ends. The CDR3 sequence is 18 residues long. CDR3 sequence (DNA): TGTGCCAGCAGTGAAGCGTCCAGGGTTAGCTCCTATAATTCACCCCTCCACTTT. Its protein is CASSEASRVSSYNSPLHF.

The V gene is TRBV5-1, the J gene TRBJ2-7; 8 nucleotides match TRBD2. Germline lookup yields CDR1 SGHRS and CDR2 YFSETQ. V gave up 4 bases and J gave up 4 bases; unmatched junction bases: 7. The CDR3 contains 14 residues. CDR3 loop: CASSVGSGGYEQYF. The CDR3 DNA reads as TGCGCCAGCAGCGTGGGATCGGGGGGGTACGAGCAGTACTTC.

This clone was observed a few times. The V gene is TRBV6-6, the J gene TRBJ1-5; the D is unclear. Trimming took 6 bases from V and 2 from J, leaving 11 bases between them. Germline V CDR1 and CDR2: MNHNY, SVGAGI (reference sequence). There are 14 residues in the CDR3. The CDR3 spells CASSQPGGNQPQHF. CDR3 sequence (DNA): TGTGCCAGCAGCCAACCCGGGGGCAATCAGCCCCAGCATTTT.

This clone was detected ten times or more. The chain combines TRBV27 with TRBJ2-7; D perhaps matches TRBD1 (7 bases). V was clipped by 5 bases and J by 3 bases, with 14 bases between them. Per germline, CDR1 MNHEY and CDR2 SMNVEV (reference sequence). CDR3 length equals 14 residues. The CDR3: CASSRAGQSYEQYF. CDR3 in DNA: TGTGCCAGCAGTAGGGCGGGACAGAGCTACGAGCAGTACTTC.

The chain uses TRBV15 and TRBJ1-1; TRBD1 agrees at 10 bases. Germline values: CDR1 LNHNV, CDR2 YYDKDF (reference sequence). This CDR3 spans 13 amino acids. Germline trimming cut 6 bases from V and 4 bases from J; bases unmatched to any gene: 2. In DNA form, the CDR3 reads TGTGCCACCAGACGGACAGGGGGCACTGAAGCTTTCTTT. Translated, it gives CATRRTGGTEAFF.

The DNA for the CDR3 is TGTGCCACCAGTGATTCTTCCACGGGTGAGCAGTTCTTC. Its translation: CATSDSSTGEQFF. The chain recombines TRBV24-1 with TRBJ2-1; D is undetermined. CDR3 length: 13 amino acids. Germline V gives CDR1 KGHDR, CDR2 SFDVKD. V lost 2 bases, J lost 9 bases, and 10 bases lay in between.

This CDR3 reads CASSFGRETGELFF. In DNA, the CDR3 is TGTGCCAGCAGCTTCGGACGGGAAACCGGGGAGCTGTTTTTT. V and J are TRBV3-1 (or the pseudogene TRBV3-2) and TRBJ2-2, with D maybe TRBD2 (5 bases). The CDR3 sequence is 14 residues long. With 5 bases removed from V and 5 bases from J, the gap between germline ends came to 12 bases. CDR1 is LGHDT, CDR2 YNNKEL, per germline (reference sequence).

The chain recombines TRBV28 with TRBJ1-2; D uncertain. V lost 8 bases and J lost 3, with 16 bases in between. Germline-derived CDR1 and CDR2 are MDHEN and SYDVKM. CDR3 size: 14 residues. CDR3 loop: CASLTGGQHYGYTF. The CDR3 DNA is TGTGCCAGCCTAACGGGAGGGCAGCACTATGGCTACACCTTC.

This clone was seen just once. The chain employs TRBV13 and TRBJ1-2, with 8 nucleotides matching TRBD1. The V segment lost 3 bases and the J segment 4 bases; nucleotides outside the gene matches: 4. The CDR3 consists of 14 residues. Germline V gives CDR1 PRHDT, CDR2 FYEKMQ (reference sequence). The CDR3 region is CASSFRTGPYGYTF. The CDR3 DNA is TGTGCCAGCAGCTTCCGGACAGGGCCCTATGGCTACACCTTC.

The chain uses TRBV20-1 and TRBJ2-2; D possibly corresponds to TRBD1 (6 bases). CDR3 length equals 11 residues. Germline CDR1 and CDR2: DFQATT and SNEGSKA (reference sequence). V lost 5 bases and J 6 bases, leaving 7 bases between the germline ends. The CDR3, as DNA: TGCAGTGCTGGGGGCTCCGGGGAGCTGTTTTTT. Amino acids: CSAGGSGELFF.

This sequence joins TRBV11-2 and TRBJ2-7; D ambiguous. The CDR3 has 13 residues. The germline gives CDR1 SGHAT, CDR2 FQNNGV. Trimming took off 4 bases at V and 4 bases at J, with 11 bases between the two ends. The CDR3 coding sequence is TGTGCCAGCAGCTCCCTATACAGATACGAGCAGTACTTC. This encodes CASSSLYRYEQYF.

J is TRBJ1-5 and V is TRBV6-6; D is unresolved. This CDR3 has 15 residues. Trimming cost V 5 bases and J 0 bases, with 11 bases left between them. From germline, CDR1 is MNHNY and CDR2 SVGAGI (reference sequence). The CDR3 DNA follows: TGTGCCAGCAGTAACGGCGGTGATAGCAATCAGCCCCAGCATTTT. It translates to CASSNGGDSNQPQHF.

The gene calls are TRBV30 and TRBJ1-6; 8 bases align to TRBD1. Trimming at V came to 7 bases and at J to 3 bases, leaving 14 bases not matched to a gene. CDR1 GTSNPN and CDR2 SVGIG come from the germline V gene (reference sequence). This CDR3 spans 17 amino acids. This CDR3 is CASHGDRLVLYNSPLHF. The CDR3 nucleotides are TGTGCCTCGCACGGGGACAGGCTTGTTCTCTATAATTCACCCCTCCACTTT.

The chain combines TRBV19 with TRBJ1-1; D is undetermined. CDR3 size: 13 residues. Germline CDR1 LNHDA, CDR2 SQIVND (reference sequence). The V gene lost 7 bases and the J gene lost 4 bases, with 13 bases spanning the gap. The CDR3 DNA reads TGTGCCAGTAAGCCAAACCCCTCCACTGAAGCTTTCTTT. Protein product: CASKPNPSTEAFF.

The chain links TRBV5-1 to TRBJ1-1; D unresolved. Between the trimmed V and J ends, which lost 4 bases and 10 bases, there was a span of 17 bases. Per germline, CDR1 SGHRS and CDR2 YFSETQ. The CDR3 is made up of 13 amino acids. The CDR3 loop reads CASSTDARRVAFF. DNA of the CDR3: TGCGCCAGCAGCACGGACGCCCGGCGGGTAGCTTTCTTT.

This chain uses TRBV30 with TRBJ1-3; 12 bases agree with TRBD1. V trimming: 2 bases; J trimming: 0 bases; junction bases outside the gene matches: 14. Germline lookup yields CDR1 GTSNPN and CDR2 SVGIG (reference sequence). The CDR3 loop spans 20 amino acids. The CDR3: CAWSSSRDRGLRSSGNTIYF. The DNA for the CDR3 is TGTGCCTGGAGTTCGAGCCGGGACAGGGGGCTGAGGAGCTCTGGAAACACCATATATTTT.

The chain employs TRBV18 and TRBJ1-2, with D unresolved. The ends were cut back, 2 bases at V and 5 bases at J, with 9 bases in the middle. Germline V gene data show CDR1 as KGHSH and CDR2 as LQKENI. The CDR3 runs 13 residues. The CDR3 sequence is CASSPSAVYGYTF. Written as DNA, the CDR3 is TGTGCCAGCTCACCATCGGCGGTTTATGGCTACACCTTC.

This chain links TRBV5-4 with TRBJ1-3, with 7 bases that match TRBD1. J lost 2 bases, V lost 4 bases, and 3 bases had no gene match. This CDR3 region has 14 residues. Germline CDR1 SGHNT, CDR2 YYREEE (reference sequence). The CDR3 sequence is CASSLGTAGNTIYF. The DNA of the CDR3 is TGTGCCAGCAGCCTCGGGACAGCTGGAAACACCATATATTTT.

The chain is built from TRBV5-4 and TRBJ1-1, with D possibly being TRBD1 (6 bases). Trimming left V 10 bases short and J 5 bases short, with 24 bases between. This CDR3 region has 15 residues. Germline V lookup: CDR1 SGHNT, CDR2 YYREEE (reference sequence). For the CDR3, the DNA is TGTGCCGGCATCTCGGGGGGCTCGGGTTATACTGAAGCTTTCTTT. As protein: CAGISGGSGYTEAFF.

V is TRBV11-3 and J is TRBJ2-7, with 7 nucleotides matching TRBD2. V lost 3 bases to trimming and J lost 7 bases; unmatched junction nucleotides: 12. Germline lookup yields CDR1 SGHNT and CDR2 YENEEA. This CDR3 region has 15 residues. The CDR3 loop reads CASSFSSGVMFEQYF. CDR3 nucleotide sequence: TGTGCCAGCAGCTTCTCTAGCGGCGTAATGTTTGAGCAGTACTTC.

The V and J genes are TRBV5-4 and TRBJ1-5; 10 nucleotides align to TRBD1. CDR3 length equals 15 residues. The V and J ends lost 4 bases and 4 bases, in that order; junction bases with no gene match: 5. Germline V gene data show CDR1 as SGHNT and CDR2 as YYREEE (reference sequence). CDR3 protein: CASSIRGQGNQPQHF. The CDR3 DNA reads TGTGCCAGCAGCATCAGGGGACAGGGGAATCAGCCCCAGCATTTT.

The V and J genes are TRBV5-1 and TRBJ2-7; the D is unclear. The ends were cut back, 0 bases at V and 0 bases at J, with 7 bases in the middle. The CDR3 is made up of 14 amino acids. Germline CDR1 is SGHRS and CDR2 is YFSETQ. The CDR3 DNA follows: TGCGCCAGCAGCTTGGAAACAGCCTCCTACGAGCAGTACTTC. Its protein product is CASSLETASYEQYF.

The chain carries TRBV3-1 (or the pseudogene TRBV3-2) and TRBJ1-5; 8 nucleotides line up with TRBD1. The germline V gene has CDR1 LGHDT and CDR2 YNNKEL (reference sequence). V shed 4 bases, J shed 6 bases, and the junction held 8 bases outside the gene matches. This CDR3 has 15 residues. CDR3 in amino acids: CASSPSPGTGQPQHF. CDR3 in DNA: TGTGCCAGCAGCCCCAGTCCCGGGACAGGTCAGCCCCAGCATTTT.

This clone came up a few times. This rearrangement joins TRBV28 to TRBJ2-7; 10 bases are shared with TRBD1. Germline values: CDR1 MDHEN, CDR2 SYDVKM. The V and J ends lost 7 bases and 4 bases, in that order; junction bases with no gene match: 10. CDR3 length equals 15 residues. The chain's CDR3 is CASMKRGQGLYEQYF. The CDR3 DNA reads TGTGCCAGCATGAAACGGGGACAGGGGTTATACGAGCAGTACTTC.